This T cell receptor beta chain was captured by sequencing in a study of T cells in localized non-small cell lung cancer. General observations from the study: Among blood samples, higher T cell density accompanied longer overall survival. Detection in adjacent lung was observed for a median around 50 of the top 100 tumor clones. Adjacent uninvolved lung tissue had the highest T cell clonality, exceeding tumor.

Generated by immunoSEQ multiplex PCR, the TCRdb table keeps only in-frame clones and is missing some. Counted here are 90,000 or so clones, roughly 90% occurring once; the ten biggest clones make up more than 14%. In the case of this clone: No antigen is known for it.

CDR1 and CDR2 from the germline V gene are MGHDK and SYGVNS. V was trimmed by 4 bases and J by 2 bases, leaving 15 bases between them. This CDR3 comprises 16 residues. The clonotype comes from a man aged 35-75 years with stage I squamous cell lung carcinoma. The chain joins TRBV25-1 to TRBJ2-1, with D perhaps being TRBD1 or TRBD2 (5 bases each). The sample here was peripheral blood, taken before any cancer treatment. The CDR3 DNA reads TGTGCCAGCAGTGGGCGAGGGGCGGCCCCCTACAATGAGCAGTTCTTC. Its protein product is CASSGRGAAPYNEQFF.